This TCR beta chain was observed in a study of T-cell memory formation after mild COVID-19. About the study: Largely donor-specific sequence clusters came from a couple of donors. General study results and limits: A balance of CD4 and CD8 characterized clones contracting day 15 to 85, whereas later expanders leaned CD4+. Certain responding clones were present in pre-infection memory, suggesting participation of cross-reactive memory. Contracting CD8+ clones were enriched in EMRA, CD4+ mainly in CM and EM.

Deletions cut 0 bases from V and 0 bases from J, with 13 bases between. The CDR3 sequence is 16 residues long. Germline CDR1 SGDLS, CDR2 YYNGEE. Concerning this clonotype: The antigen remains undetermined.

In TCRdb, the 5' RACE reads were re-called with MiXCR into one record per CDR3 protein. The table lists about half a million distinct CDR3 sequences, 18% of them singletons, with about 12% in the top ten. The sequence derives from an adult woman who had mild COVID-19 (a few samples of this study predate the infection). Cell type and time point are not known. The chain carries TRBV9 and TRBJ2-7; D might be TRBD1 (5 bases). Input material: PBMCs or a T cell subset sorted from them (not recorded which). CDR3 nucleotides: TGTGCCAGCAGCGTAGGGGGCGGCCTATTCTCCTACGAGCAGTACTTC. It yields the protein CASSVGGGLFSYEQYF.